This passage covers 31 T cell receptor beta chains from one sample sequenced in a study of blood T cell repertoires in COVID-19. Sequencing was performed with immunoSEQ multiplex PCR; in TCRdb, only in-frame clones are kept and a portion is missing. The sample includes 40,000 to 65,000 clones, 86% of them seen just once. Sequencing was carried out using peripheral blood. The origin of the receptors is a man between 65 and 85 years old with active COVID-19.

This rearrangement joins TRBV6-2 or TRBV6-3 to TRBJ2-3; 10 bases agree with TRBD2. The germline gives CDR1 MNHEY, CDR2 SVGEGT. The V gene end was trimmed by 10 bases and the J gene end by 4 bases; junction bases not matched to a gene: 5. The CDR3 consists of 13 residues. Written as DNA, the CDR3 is TGTGCCATCAGCGGGGGGGCCCCAGATACGCAGTATTTT. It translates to CAISGGAPDTQYF.

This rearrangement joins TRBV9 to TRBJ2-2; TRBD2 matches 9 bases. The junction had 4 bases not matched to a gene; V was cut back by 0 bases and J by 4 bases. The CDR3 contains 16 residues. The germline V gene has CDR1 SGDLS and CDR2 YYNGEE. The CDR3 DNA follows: TGTGCCAGCAGCGTAGCCTCAGCGGGGGGCACCGGGGAGCTGTTTTTT. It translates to CASSVASAGGTGELFF. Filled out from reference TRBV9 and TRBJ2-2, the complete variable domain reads DSGVTQTPKHLITATGQRVTLRCSPRSGDLSVYWYQQSLDQGLQFLIQYYNGEERAKGNILERFSAQQFPDLHSELNLSSLELGDSALYFCASSVASAGGTGELFFGEGSRLTVL.

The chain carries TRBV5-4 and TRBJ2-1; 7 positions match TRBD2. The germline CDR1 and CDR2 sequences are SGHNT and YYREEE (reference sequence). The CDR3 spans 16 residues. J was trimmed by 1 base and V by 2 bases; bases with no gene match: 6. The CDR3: CASSLGVGGSYNEQFF. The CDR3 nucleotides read TGTGCCAGCAGCTTAGGTGTGGGGGGGTCCTACAATGAGCAGTTCTTC.

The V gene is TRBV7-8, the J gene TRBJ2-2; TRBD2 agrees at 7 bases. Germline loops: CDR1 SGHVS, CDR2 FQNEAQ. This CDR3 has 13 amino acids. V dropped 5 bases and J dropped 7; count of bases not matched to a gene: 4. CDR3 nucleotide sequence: TGTGCCAGCAGCCCTGGGACTAACGGGGAGCTGTTTTTT. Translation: CASSPGTNGELFF.

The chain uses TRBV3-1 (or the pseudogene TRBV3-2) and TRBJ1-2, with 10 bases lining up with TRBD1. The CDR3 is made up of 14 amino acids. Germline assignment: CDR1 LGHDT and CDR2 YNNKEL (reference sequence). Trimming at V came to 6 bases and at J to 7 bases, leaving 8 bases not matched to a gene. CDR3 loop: CASSATGGEGGYTF. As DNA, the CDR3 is TGTGCCAGCAGTGCGACAGGGGGCGAAGGTGGCTACACCTTC.

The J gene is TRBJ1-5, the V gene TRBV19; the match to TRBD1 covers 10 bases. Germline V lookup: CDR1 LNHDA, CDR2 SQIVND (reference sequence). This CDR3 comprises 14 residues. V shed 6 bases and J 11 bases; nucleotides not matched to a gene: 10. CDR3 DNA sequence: TGTGCCAGTAGATCCGGGACAGGGGCAGGGGCCCAGCATTTT. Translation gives CASRSGTGAGAQHF.

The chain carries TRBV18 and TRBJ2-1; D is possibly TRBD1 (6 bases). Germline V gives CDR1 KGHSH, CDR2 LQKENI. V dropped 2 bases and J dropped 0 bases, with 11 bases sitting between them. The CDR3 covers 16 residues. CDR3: CASSPTQGYSYNEQFF. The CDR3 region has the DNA TGTGCCAGCTCACCAACCCAGGGGTACTCCTACAATGAGCAGTTCTTC.

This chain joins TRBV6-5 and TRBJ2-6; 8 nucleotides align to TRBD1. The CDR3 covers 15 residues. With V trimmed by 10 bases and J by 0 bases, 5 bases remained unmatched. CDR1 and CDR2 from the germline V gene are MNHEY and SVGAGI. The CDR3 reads CATDRASSGANVLTF. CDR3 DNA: TGTGCCACGGACAGGGCCAGCTCTGGGGCCAACGTCCTGACTTTC.

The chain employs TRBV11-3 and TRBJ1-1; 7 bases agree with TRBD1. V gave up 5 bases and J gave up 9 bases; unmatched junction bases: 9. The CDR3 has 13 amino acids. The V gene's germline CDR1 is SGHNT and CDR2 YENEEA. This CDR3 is CASSAKQGRQAFF. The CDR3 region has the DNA TGTGCCAGCAGCGCCAAACAGGGGAGGCAAGCTTTCTTT.

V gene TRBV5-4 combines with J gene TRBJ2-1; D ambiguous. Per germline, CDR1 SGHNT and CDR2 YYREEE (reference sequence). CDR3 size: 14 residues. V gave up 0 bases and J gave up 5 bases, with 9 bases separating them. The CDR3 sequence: CASSLAKNNNEQFF. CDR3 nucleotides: TGTGCCAGCAGCTTGGCTAAGAATAACAATGAGCAGTTCTTC.

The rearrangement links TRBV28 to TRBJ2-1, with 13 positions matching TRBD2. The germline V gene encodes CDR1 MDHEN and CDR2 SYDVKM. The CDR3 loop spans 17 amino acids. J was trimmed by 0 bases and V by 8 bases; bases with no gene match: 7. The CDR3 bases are TGTGCCAGCCGCGGACTAGCGGGGGCCGGCTCCTACAATGAGCAGTTCTTC. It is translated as CASRGLAGAGSYNEQFF.

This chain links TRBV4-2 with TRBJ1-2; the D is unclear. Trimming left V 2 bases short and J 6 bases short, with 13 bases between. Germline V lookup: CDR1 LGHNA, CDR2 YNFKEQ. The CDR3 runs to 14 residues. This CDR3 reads CASSQRQELDGYTF. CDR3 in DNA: TGTGCCAGCAGCCAAAGACAAGAGCTGGATGGCTACACCTTC.

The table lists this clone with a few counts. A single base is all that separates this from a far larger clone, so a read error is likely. CDR3 DNA: TGTGCCAGCAGTAAGGAGTATAGCAATCAGCCCCAGCATTTT. Amino acids: CASSKEYSNQPQHF. This chain joins TRBV25-1 and TRBJ1-5; no clear D. CDR3 size: 14 residues. Germline V gene lookup returns CDR1 MGHDK and CDR2 SYGVNS. With 5 bases removed from V and 0 bases from J, the gap between germline ends came to 8 bases.

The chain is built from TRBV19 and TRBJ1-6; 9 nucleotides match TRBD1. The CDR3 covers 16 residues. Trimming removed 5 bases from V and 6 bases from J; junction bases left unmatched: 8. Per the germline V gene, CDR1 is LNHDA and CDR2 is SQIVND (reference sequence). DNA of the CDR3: TGTGCCAGTAGTCCCCAGGGGACAGGGCGTAATTCACCCCTCCACTTT. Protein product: CASSPQGTGRNSPLHF.

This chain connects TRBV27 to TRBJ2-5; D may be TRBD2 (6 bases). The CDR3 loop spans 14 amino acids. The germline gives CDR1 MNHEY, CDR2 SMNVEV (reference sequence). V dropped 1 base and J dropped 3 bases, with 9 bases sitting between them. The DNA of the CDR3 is TGTGCCAGCAGTTTATTTAGGAGGGAAGAGACCCAGTACTTC. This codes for CASSLFRREETQYF.

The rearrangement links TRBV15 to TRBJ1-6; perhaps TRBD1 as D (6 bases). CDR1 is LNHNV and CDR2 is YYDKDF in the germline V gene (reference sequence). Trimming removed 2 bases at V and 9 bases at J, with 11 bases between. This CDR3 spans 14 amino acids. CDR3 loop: CATSRPGGRSPLHF. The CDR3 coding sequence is TGTGCCACCAGCAGACCCGGGGGGCGTTCACCCCTCCACTTT.

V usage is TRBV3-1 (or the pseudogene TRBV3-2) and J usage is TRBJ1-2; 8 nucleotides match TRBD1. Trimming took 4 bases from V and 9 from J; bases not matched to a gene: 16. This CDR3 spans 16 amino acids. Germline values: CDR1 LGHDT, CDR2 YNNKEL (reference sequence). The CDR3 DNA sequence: TGTGCCAGCAGCCCCAGCCAGGGGGCCTCGAATACGCGCTACACCTTC. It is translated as CASSPSQGASNTRYTF.

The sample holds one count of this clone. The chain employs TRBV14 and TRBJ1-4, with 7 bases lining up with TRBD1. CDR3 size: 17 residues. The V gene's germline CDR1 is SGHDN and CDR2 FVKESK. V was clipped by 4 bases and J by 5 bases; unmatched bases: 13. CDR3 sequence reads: CASSPGTEGSLNEKLFF. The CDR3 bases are TGTGCCAGCAGCCCAGGGACAGAGGGATCGTTAAATGAAAAACTGTTTTTT.

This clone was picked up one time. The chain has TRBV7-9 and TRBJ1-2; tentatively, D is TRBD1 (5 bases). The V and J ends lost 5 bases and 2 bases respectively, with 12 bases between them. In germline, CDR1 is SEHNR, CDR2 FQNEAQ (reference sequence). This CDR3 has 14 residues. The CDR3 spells CASSPREGNYGYTF. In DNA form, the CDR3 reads TGTGCCAGCAGCCCCAGGGAGGGCAACTATGGCTACACCTTC.

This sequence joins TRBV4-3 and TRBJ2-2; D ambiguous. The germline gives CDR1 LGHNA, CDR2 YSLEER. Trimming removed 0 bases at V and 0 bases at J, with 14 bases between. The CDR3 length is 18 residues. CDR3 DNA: TGCGCCAGCAGCCAAGATCCGGCAGCGTCGACGAACACCGGGGAGCTGTTTTTT. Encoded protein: CASSQDPAASTNTGELFF.

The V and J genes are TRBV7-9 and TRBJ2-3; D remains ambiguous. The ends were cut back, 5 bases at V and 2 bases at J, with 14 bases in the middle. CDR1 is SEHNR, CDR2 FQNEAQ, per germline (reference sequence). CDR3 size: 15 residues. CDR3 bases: TGTGCCAGCAGCCCCTCCCCAGGAATCACAGATACGCAGTATTTT. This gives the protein CASSPSPGITDTQYF.

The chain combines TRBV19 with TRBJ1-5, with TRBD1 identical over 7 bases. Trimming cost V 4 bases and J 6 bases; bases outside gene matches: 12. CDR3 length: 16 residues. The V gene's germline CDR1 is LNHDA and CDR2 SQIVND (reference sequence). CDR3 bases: TGTGCCAGTAGTAGAGGTAGACAGGGTAGGAGTCAGCCCCAGCATTTT. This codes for CASSRGRQGRSQPQHF.

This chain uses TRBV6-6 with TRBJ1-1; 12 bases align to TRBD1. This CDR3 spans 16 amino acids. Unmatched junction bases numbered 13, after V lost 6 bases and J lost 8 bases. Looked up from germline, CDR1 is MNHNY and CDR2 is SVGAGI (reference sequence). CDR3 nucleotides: TGTGCCAGCAGCGAGGGACAGGGGGCCCCCCCGCCCGAAGCTTTCTTT. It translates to CASSEGQGAPPPEAFF.

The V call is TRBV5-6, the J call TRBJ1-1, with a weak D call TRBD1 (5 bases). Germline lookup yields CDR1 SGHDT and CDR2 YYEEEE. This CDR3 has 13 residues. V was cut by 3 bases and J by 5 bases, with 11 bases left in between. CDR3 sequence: CASSSQGWTEAFF. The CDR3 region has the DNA TGTGCCAGCAGCTCCCAGGGATGGACTGAAGCTTTCTTT.

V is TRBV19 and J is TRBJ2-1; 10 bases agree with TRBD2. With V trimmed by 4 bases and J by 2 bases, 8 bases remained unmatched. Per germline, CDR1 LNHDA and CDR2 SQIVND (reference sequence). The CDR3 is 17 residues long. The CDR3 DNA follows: TGTGCCAGTAGTACCGCGAGACTAGCGGGCACCTACAATGAGCAGTTCTTC. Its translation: CASSTARLAGTYNEQFF.

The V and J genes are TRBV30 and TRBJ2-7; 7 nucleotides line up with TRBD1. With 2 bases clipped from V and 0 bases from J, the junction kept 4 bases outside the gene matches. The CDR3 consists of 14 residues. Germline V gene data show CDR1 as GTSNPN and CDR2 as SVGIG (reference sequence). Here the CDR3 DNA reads TGTGCCTGGAGTACGGACAGGAGCTCCTACGAGCAGTACTTC. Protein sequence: CAWSTDRSSYEQYF.

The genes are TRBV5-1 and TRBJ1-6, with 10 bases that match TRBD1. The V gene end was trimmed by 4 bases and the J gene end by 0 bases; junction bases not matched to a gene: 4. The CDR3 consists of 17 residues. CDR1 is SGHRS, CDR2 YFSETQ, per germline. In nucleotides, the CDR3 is TGCGCCAGCAGCCCGGGACAGGGGAGCTCCTATAATTCACCCCTCCACTTT. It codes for CASSPGQGSSYNSPLHF.

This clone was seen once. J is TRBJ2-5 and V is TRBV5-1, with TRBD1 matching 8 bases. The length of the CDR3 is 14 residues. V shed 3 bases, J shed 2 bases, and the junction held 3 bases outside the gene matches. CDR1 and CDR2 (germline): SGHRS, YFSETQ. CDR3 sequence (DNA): TGCGCCAGCAGCTACAGGGGGGCGCAAGAGACCCAGTACTTC. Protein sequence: CASSYRGAQETQYF.

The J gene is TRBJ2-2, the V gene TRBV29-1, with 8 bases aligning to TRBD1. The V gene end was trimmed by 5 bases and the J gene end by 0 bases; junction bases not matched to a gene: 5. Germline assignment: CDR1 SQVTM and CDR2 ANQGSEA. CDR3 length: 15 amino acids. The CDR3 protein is CSVPGQASNTGELFF. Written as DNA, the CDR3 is TGCAGCGTTCCGGGACAGGCCTCGAACACCGGGGAGCTGTTTTTT.

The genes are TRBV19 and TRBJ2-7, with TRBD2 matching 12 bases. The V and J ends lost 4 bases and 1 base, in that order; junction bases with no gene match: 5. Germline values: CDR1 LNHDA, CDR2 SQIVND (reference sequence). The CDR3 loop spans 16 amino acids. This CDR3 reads CASSRLAGVASYEQYF. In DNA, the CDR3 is TGTGCCAGTAGTAGACTAGCGGGGGTCGCTTCCTACGAGCAGTACTTC.

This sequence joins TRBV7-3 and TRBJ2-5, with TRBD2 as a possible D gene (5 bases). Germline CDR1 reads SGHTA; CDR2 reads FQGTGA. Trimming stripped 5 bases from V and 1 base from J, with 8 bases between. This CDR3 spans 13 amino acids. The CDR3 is CASSRGSQETQYF. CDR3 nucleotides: TGTGCCAGCAGCCGAGGGTCCCAAGAGACCCAGTACTTC.